The present T cell receptor (beta chain) was sequenced within a study of CD8 T cells in Susac syndrome. Whole-study findings and limits: The authors acknowledged that the study's TCR sequencing and HLA analysis involved relatively few individuals.

Of note for this clonotype: The antigen remains unidentified.

RNA amounts of roughly 0.45 to 1 ug underwent reverse transcription with random hexamers. Across 54 Vbeta and 13 Jbeta, TCR beta CDR3 was amplified with immunoSEQ multiplex PCR. TCRdb passed the immunoSEQ multiplex PCR reads through MiXCR, listing each CDR3 protein once. The data contain 160,000 or so distinct CDR3 sequences, approximately 95% of them singletons. The length of the CDR3 is 15 residues. In germline, CDR1 is ENHRY, CDR2 SYGVKD. Unmatched junction bases numbered 11, after V lost 6 bases and J lost 4 bases. Material: CD4+ T cells from PBMCs. This chain joins TRBV10-3 and TRBJ1-1; 7 bases are shared with TRBD1. This TCR derives from a human donor with multiple sclerosis. CDR3 region: CAISPQQGRGTEAFF. Written as DNA, the CDR3 is TGTGCCATCAGCCCACAACAGGGGAGAGGCACTGAAGCTTTCTTT.